This T cell receptor (beta chain) was found in a study of OX40 agonist ivuxolimab in advanced cancers. Study as a whole: The patients' treatment was ivuxolimab, an agonistic anti-OX40 (CD134) antibody.

The CDR3 totals 12 residues. Trimming stripped 0 bases from V and 5 bases from J, with 4 bases between. The germline V gene encodes CDR1 SGHRS and CDR2 YFSETQ. Assay: immunoSEQ multiplex PCR; the TCRdb copy retains only in-frame clones and omits some. The sample includes 20,000 to 25,000 clones, 65% to 85% seen only once; the top ten take roughly 23%. A word on this clone: Its antigen is as yet unknown. This sample includes further DNA sequences coding for the same CDR3.

Study observations and caveats: Both blood CD4+ and CD8+ T cells showed clonal growth by week 6 at 0.1 to 3.0 mg/kg.

The chain uses TRBV5-1 and TRBJ2-3; D is unclear. The sequence came from an adult with an advanced solid tumor such as melanoma, head and neck, liver or kidney cancer. The input for sequencing was CD4+ or CD8+ T cells sorted from blood, taken in a trial of the OX40 agonist ivuxolimab. CDR3 protein: CASSLAGDTQYF. CDR3 in DNA: TGCGCCAGCAGCTTGGCCGGAGATACGCAGTATTTT.